Sequencing of this T cell receptor beta chain was carried out in a study of shared clonotypes between healthy human individuals. In the study overall: Those who served as donors were a couple of women and a few men between the ages of 18 and 49.

Genomic DNA (from each subset) was split evenly across several immunoSEQ plates. In the authors' methods: Owing to the provision of junction-only sequences devoid of quality scores by immunoSEQ, filtering differed. Only in-frame clones appear in the TCRdb table, and some are missing; sequencing was by immunoSEQ multiplex PCR. V, J and clone size derive from that table, while D and trimming were established from the DNA sequence. The data show approximately 530,000 clones, approximately 95% seen once. In regard to this clone: Its antigen is unidentified.

CDR1 and CDR2 (germline): MNHNY, SVGAGI (reference sequence). The length of the CDR3 is 14 residues. Trimming removed 10 bases from V and 8 bases from J, with 21 bases in between. Findings and limits, study-wide: Among the subsets, naive ones generally showed larger estimated richness than memory ones.

This TCR derives from a woman younger than 45 in good health. What was sequenced was naive CD4+ T cells sorted from blood. Subset of the sample: CD45RA+ positively selected. The rearrangement links TRBV6-6 to TRBJ2-1, with a possible D match to TRBD2 (5 bases). The CDR3 reads CATRSEGVSDEQFF. The CDR3 region has the DNA TGTGCCACCCGGTCAGAGGGTGTAAGCGATGAGCAGTTCTTC.